The clone carrying this TCR beta chain was seen ten or more times. All donors were healthy Caucasians. The entry originates in a study of identical twins. MiXCR, run by TCRdb on the 5' RACE reads, gives a single entry per CDR3 protein. The sample has 470,000 or so distinct CDR3 sequences, 24% seen once. The CDR3 loop spans 13 amino acids. Germline CDR1 is SGHDT and CDR2 is YYEEEE. V gave up 2 bases and J gave up 8 bases, with 11 bases separating them. The data were also submitted as part of a second study, on T cells expressing NK-cell markers. That study reports: Sequencing covered eight donors, seven HCMV-seropositive and one seronegative.

The sequence was obtained from a woman in her late teens or twenties in good health. The rearrangement links TRBV5-6 to TRBJ1-3; D is ambiguous. Material for sequencing was CD4+ T cells sorted from blood. DNA of the CDR3: TGTGCCAGCAGCTTTAATGCGGGAGACACCATATATTTT. As protein: CASSFNAGDTIYF. Full variable domain (missing parts from reference TRBV5-6 and TRBJ1-3): DAGVTQSPTHLIKTRGQQVTLRCSPKSGHDTVSWYQQALGQGPQFIFQYYEEEERQRGNFPDRFSGHQFPNYSSELNVNALLLGDSALYLCASSFNAGDTIYFGEGSWLTVV.